The T cell receptor (beta chain) described here comes from a study of cytomegalovirus exposure and HLA in healthy donors. Study at large: From HLA-typed donors, an early data release held approximately 85 million unique TCRs.

PCR amplification relied on 60 Vbeta primers (plus 13 Jbeta primers). Here immunoSEQ multiplex PCR was the method, and the copy in TCRdb shows in-frame clones only, minus some. The sample holds 150,000 or so clones, around 80% seen once. This receptor was taken from a man younger than 45 in good health and CMV-seropositive. Sequencing was done on a sample of PBMCs.

The DNA of the CDR3 is TGTGCCAGCAGTTACTCGCTAGCGGGACCAGAGACCCAGTACTTC. It encodes CASSYSLAGPETQYF. This chain connects TRBV6-6 to TRBJ2-5; 9 bases are a match to TRBD2. Germline values: CDR1 MNHNY, CDR2 SVGAGI (reference sequence). The CDR3 has 15 amino acids. Unmatched junction bases numbered 3, after V lost 0 bases and J lost 4 bases.